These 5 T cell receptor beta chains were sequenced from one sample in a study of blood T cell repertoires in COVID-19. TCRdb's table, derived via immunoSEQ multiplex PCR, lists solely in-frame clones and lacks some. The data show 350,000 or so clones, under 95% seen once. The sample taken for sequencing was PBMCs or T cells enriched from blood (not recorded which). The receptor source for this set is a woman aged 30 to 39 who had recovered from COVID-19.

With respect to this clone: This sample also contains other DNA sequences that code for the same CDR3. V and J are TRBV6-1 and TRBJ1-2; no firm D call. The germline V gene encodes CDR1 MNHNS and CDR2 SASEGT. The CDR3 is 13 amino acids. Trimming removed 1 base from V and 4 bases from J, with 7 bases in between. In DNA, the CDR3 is TGTGCCAGCAGTGAAGTACGGGTCTATGGCTACACCTTC. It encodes CASSEVRVYGYTF.

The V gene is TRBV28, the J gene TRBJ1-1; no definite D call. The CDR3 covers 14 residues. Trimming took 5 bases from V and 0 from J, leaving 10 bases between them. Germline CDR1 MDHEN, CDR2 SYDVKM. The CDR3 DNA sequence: TGTGCCAGCAGTCTCCACAGATTGAACACTGAAGCTTTCTTT. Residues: CASSLHRLNTEAFF.

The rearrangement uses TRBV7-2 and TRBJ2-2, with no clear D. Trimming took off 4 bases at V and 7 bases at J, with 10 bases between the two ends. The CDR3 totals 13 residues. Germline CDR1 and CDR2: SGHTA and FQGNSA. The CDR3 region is CASSSDSIGELFF. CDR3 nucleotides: TGTGCCAGCAGCTCCGACTCGATCGGGGAGCTGTTTTTT.

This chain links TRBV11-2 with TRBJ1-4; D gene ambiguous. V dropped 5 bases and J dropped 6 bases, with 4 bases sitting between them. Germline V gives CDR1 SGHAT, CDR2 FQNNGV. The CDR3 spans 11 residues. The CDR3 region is CASSEYEKLFF. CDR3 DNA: TGTGCCAGCAGCGAGTATGAAAAACTGTTTTTT.

The CDR3 reads CASSKRAGSNQPQHF. The CDR3 DNA sequence: TGTGCCAGCAGCAAAAGGGCAGGGTCCAATCAGCCCCAGCATTTT. The chain couples TRBV21-1 to TRBJ1-5; the table's D call of TRBD1 was not tested on the DNA. TRBV21-1 is a documented pseudogene. The CDR3 extends over 15 amino acids.